This T cell receptor beta chain was captured by sequencing in a study of blood T cell repertoires in COVID-19. Study summary: In each case, the material was cDNA or gDNA derived from T cells, B-cell-depleted T cells, or PBMCs.

This CDR3 has 14 amino acids. CDR1 and CDR2 (germline): MNHNS, SASEGT. Trimming shortened V by 2 bases and J by 1 base, and 8 bases separated the two germline ends. In the source study's methods: Estimation of nucleated cell counts relied on the amplification of reference gene primers. Sequencing was performed with immunoSEQ multiplex PCR; in TCRdb, only in-frame clones are kept and a portion is missing. V and J calls and clone size follow that table, whereas D and trimming were derived from the DNA. The sample lists some 110,000 clones, around nine tenths occurring once. J is TRBJ1-2 and V is TRBV6-1; D might be TRBD1 (5 bases). Sequencing was performed on peripheral blood. The sequence derives from a man aged 40-55 years with acute or convalescent COVID-19. The CDR3 DNA sequence: TGTGCCAGCAGTGAATATGACAGTAACTATGGCTACACCTTC. Its translation: CASSEYDSNYGYTF.